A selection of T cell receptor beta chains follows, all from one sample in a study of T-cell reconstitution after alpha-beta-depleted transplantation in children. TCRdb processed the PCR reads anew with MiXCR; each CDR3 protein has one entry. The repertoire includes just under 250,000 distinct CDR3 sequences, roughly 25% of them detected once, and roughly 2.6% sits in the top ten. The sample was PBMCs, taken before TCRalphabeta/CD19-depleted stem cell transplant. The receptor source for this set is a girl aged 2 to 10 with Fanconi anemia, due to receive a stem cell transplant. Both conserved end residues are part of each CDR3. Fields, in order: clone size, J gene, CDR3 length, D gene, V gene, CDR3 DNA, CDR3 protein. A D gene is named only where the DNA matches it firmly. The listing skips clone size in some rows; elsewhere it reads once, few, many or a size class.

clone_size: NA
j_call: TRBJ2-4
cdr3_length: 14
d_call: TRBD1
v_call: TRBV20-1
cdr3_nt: TGCAGTGCTGGCCCTCCACAGGGGGCGTACATTCAGTACTTC
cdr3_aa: CSAGPPQGAYIQYF

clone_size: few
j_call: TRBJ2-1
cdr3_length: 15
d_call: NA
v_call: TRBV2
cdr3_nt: TGTGCCAGCACCTTACTCGCGGGACCTTACAATGAGCAGTTCTTC
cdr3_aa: CASTLLAGPYNEQFF

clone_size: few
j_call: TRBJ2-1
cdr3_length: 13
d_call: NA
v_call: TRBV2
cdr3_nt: TGTGCCAGCCTAGGGAGTTTATACAATGAGCAGTTCTTC
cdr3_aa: CASLGSLYNEQFF

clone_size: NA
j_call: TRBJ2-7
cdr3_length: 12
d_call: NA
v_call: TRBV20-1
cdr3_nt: TGCAGTGCTAAATTCCAGGGATGCGAGCAGTACTTC
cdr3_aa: CSAKFQGCEQYF

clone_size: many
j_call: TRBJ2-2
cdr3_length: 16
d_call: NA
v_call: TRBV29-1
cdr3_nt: TGCAGCGTTGAAGGGGGCCCGGGACGAGGGACCGGGGAGCTGTTTTTT
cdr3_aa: CSVEGGPGRGTGELFF

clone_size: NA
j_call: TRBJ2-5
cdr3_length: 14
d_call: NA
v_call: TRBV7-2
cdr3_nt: TGTGCCAGCAGCTCGGACAGTTTCCAAGAGACCCAGTACTTC
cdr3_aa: CASSSDSFQETQYF

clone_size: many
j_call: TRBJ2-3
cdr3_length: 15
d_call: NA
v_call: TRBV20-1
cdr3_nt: TGCAGTGCTGTTGACGTCTACCGTAGCACAGATACGCAGTATTTT
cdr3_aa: CSAVDVYRSTDTQYF

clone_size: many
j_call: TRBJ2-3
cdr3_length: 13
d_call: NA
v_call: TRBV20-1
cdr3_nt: TGCAGTGCCCCCACGGGTAGCACAGATACGCAGTATTTT
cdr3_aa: CSAPTGSTDTQYF

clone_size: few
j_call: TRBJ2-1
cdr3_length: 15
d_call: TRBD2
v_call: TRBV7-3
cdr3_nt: TGTGCCAGCAGCCATCCCCGGGGGGGTGACAATGAGCAGTTCTTC
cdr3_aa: CASSHPRGGDNEQFF

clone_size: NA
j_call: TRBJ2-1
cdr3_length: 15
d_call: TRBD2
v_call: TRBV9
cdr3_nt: TGTGCCAGCAGCGTAGCGAGCGGGAGCGGCTATGAGCAGTTCTTC
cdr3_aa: CASSVASGSGYEQFF

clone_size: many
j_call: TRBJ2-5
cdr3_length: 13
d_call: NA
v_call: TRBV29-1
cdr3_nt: TGCAGCGTTGAAGATCCAGACGTGGAGACCCAGTACTTC
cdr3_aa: CSVEDPDVETQYF

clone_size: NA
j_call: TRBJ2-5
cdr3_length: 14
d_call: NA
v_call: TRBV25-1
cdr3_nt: TGTGCCAGCAGTGAATCGGGGCCAAAAGAGACCCAGTACTTC
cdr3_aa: CASSESGPKETQYF

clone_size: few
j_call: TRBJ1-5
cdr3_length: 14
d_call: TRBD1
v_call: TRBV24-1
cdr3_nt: TGTGCCACCAGTGATTCAGGGGGCTATCAGCCCCAGCATTTT
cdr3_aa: CATSDSGGYQPQHF

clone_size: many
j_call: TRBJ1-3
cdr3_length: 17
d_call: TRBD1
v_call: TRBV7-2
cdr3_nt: TGTGCCAGCAGCGCTATAACAGGGGGGAGCTCTGGAAACACCATATATTTT
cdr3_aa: CASSAITGGSSGNTIYF

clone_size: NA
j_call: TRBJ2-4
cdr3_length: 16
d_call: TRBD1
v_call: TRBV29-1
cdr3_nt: TGCAGCGTCGCCTCGGGACAGGGTGGGACCAAAAACATTCAGTACTTC
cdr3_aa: CSVASGQGGTKNIQYF

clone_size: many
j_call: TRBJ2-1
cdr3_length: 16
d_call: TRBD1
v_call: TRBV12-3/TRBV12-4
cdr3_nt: TGTGCCAGCACCAGACAGGTGGACAGGGGGCTGGGTGAGCAGTTCTTC
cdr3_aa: CASTRQVDRGLGEQFF

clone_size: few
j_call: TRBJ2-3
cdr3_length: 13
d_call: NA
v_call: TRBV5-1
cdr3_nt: TGCGCCAGCAGCGGGGGACTCTCTTATACGCAGTATTTT
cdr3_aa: CASSGGLSYTQYF

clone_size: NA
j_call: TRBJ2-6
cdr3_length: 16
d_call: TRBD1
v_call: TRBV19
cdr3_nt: TGTGCCAGTAGAACATTCAGGGGGTCTGGGGCCAACGTCCTGACTTTC
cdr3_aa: CASRTFRGSGANVLTF

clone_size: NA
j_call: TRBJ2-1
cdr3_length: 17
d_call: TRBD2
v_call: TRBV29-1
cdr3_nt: TGCAGCGTTCGACTAGCGGGAGGACTTACCCTCGAGAGGGAGCAGTTCTTC
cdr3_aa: CSVRLAGGLTLEREQFF

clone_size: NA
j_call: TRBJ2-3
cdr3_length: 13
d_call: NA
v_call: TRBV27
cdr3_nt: TGTGCCAGCAGTGGACAGCGCACAGATACGCAGTATTTT
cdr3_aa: CASSGQRTDTQYF

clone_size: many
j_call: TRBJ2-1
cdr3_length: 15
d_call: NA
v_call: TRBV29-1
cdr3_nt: TGCAGCGGACGACCTCGGGGGCACGCTGACAATGAGCAGTTCTTC
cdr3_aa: CSGRPRGHADNEQFF

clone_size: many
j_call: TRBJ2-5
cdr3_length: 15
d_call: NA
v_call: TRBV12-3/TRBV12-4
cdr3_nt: TGTGCCAGCAGTTTAGCGCTCGGGTCCCGAGAGACCCAGTACTTC
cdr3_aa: CASSLALGSRETQYF

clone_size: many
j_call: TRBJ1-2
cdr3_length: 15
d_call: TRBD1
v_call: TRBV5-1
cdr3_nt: TGCGCCAGCAGCTTTGGGACAGGTGTTTACTATGGCTACACCTTC
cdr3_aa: CASSFGTGVYYGYTF

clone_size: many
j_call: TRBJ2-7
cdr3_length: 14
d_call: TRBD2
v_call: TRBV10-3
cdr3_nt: TGTGCCACGCGTGACTTGCGGGAGACGTACGAGCAGTACTTC
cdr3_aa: CATRDLRETYEQYF

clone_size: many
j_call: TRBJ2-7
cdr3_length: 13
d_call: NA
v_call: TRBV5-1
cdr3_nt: TGCGCCAGCAGCTTGAATAATGCCTACGAGCAGTACTTC
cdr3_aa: CASSLNNAYEQYF

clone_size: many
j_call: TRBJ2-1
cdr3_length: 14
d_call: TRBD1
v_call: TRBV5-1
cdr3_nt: TGCGCCAGCAGCTTAGGGACAGGGGACGCTGAGCAGTTCTTC
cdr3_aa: CASSLGTGDAEQFF

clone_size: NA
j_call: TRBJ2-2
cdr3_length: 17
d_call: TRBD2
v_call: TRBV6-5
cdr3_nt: TGTGCCAGCAGTTACCGAGGGACTAGCCTGAACACCGGGGAGCTGTTTTTT
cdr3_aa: CASSYRGTSLNTGELFF

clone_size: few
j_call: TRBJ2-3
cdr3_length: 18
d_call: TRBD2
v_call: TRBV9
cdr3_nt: TGTGCCAGCAGCGCCCGCCCCACTAGCGGGAGGGCCTCGGATACGCAGTATTTT
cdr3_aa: CASSARPTSGRASDTQYF

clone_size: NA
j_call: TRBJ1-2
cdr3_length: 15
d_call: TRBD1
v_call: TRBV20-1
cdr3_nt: TGCAGTGCTAGAAAAAACAGGGGGCGCGACTATGGCTACACCTTC
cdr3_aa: CSARKNRGRDYGYTF

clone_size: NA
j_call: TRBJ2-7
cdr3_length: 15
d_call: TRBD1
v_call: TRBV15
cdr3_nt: TGTGCCACCAGCAGAGGCAGGGGGCAAACCTACGAGCAGTACTTC
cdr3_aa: CATSRGRGQTYEQYF

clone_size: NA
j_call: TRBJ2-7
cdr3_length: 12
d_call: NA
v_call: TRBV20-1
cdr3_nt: TGCAAACCAGAGCGCAGCCCCTACGAGCAGTACTTC
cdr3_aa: CKPERSPYEQYF

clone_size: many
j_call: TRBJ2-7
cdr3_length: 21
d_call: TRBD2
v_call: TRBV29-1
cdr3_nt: TGCAGCGTTGAAGACGCATCCCCGACCGGGACTAGCGGGAGGCCCTACTACGAGCAGTACTTC
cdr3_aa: CSVEDASPTGTSGRPYYEQYF